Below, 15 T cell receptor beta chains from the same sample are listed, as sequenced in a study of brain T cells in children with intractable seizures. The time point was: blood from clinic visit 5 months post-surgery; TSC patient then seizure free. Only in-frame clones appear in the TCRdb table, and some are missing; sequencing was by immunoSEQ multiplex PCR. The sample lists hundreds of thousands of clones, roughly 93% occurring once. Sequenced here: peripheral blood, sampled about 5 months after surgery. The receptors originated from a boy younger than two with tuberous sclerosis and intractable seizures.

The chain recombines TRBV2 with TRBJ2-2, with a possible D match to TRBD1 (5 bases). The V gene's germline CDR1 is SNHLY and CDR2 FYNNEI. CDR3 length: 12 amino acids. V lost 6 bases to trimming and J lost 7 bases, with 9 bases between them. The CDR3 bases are TGTGCCAGCAGAAGCAGGGTCGGGGAGCTGTTTTTT. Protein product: CASRSRVGELFF.

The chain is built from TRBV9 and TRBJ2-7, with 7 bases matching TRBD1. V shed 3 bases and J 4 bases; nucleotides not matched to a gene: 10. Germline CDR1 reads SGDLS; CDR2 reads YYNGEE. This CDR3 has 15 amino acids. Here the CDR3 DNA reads TGTGCCAGCAGCGCAGAGACAGGGTTAGGTTACGAGCAGTACTTC. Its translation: CASSAETGLGYEQYF.

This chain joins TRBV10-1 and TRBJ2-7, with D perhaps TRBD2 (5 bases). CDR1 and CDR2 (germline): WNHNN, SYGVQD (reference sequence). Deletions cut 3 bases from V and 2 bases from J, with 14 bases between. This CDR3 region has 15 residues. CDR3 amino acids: CASSDVPGGAYEQYF. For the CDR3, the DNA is TGCGCCAGCAGTGACGTGCCCGGAGGAGCCTACGAGCAGTACTTC.

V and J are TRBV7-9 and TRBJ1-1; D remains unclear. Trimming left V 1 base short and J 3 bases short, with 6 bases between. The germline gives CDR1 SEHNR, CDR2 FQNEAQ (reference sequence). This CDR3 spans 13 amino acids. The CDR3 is CASSLGDDTEAFF. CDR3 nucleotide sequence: TGTGCCAGCAGCTTAGGTGACGACACTGAAGCTTTCTTT. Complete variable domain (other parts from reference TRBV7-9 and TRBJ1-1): DTGVSQNPRHKITKRGQNVTFRCDPISEHNRLYWYRQTLGQGPEFLTYFQNEAQLEKSRLLSDRFSAERPKGSFSTLEIQRTEQGDSAMYLCASSLGDDTEAFFGQGTRLTVV.

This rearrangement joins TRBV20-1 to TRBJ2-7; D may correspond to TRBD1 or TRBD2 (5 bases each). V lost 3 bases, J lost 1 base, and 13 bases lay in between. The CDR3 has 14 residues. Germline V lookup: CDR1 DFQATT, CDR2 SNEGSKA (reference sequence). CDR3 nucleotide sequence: TGCAGTGCTAGTACAGGACTCGTTTCCTACGAGCAGTACTTC. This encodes CSASTGLVSYEQYF.

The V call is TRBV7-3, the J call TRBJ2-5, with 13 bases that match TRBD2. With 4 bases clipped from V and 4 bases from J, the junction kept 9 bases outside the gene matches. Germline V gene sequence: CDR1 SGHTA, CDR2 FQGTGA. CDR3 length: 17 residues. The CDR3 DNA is TGTGCCAGCAGCTACCCATGGACTAGCGGGAGTCGAGAGACCCAGTACTTC. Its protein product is CASSYPWTSGSRETQYF.

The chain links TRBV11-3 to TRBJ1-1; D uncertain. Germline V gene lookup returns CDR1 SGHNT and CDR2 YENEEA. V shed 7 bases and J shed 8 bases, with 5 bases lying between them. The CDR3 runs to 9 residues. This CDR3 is CASIFEAFF. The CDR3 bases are TGTGCCAGCATCTTCGAAGCTTTCTTT.

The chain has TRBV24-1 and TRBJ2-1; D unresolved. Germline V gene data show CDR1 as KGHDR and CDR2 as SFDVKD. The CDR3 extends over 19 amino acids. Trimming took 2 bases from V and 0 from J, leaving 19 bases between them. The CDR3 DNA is TGTGCCACCAGTGATTCCACGCGCGGTTCTCTCCTCTCCTACAATGAGCAGTTCTTC. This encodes CATSDSTRGSLLSYNEQFF.

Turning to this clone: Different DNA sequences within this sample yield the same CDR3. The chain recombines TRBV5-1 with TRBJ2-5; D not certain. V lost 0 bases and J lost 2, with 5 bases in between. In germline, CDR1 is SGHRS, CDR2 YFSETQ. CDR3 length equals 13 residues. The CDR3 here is CASSLGGQETQYF. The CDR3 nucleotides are TGCGCCAGCAGCTTGGGGGGACAAGAGACCCAGTACTTC.

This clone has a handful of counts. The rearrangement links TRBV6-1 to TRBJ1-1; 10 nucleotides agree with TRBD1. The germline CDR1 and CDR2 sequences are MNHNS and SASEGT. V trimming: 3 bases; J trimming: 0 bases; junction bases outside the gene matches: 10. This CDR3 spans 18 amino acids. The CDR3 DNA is TGTGCCAGCAGTGACCGAACTATAGACAGGGGGCTGAACACTGAAGCTTTCTTT. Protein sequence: CASSDRTIDRGLNTEAFF.

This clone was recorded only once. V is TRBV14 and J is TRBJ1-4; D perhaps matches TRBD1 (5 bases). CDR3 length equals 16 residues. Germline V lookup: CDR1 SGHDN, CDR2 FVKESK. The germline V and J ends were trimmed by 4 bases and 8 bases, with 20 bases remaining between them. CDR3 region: CASSPGAVGEREKLFF. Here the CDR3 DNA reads TGTGCCAGCAGCCCTGGGGCCGTCGGGGAGAGGGAAAAACTGTTTTTT.

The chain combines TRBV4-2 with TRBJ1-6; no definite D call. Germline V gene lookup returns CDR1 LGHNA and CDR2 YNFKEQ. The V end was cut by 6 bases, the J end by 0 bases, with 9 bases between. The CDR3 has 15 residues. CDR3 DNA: TGTGCCAGCAGGGGAATAATCTCCTATAATTCACCCCTCCACTTT. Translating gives CASRGIISYNSPLHF.

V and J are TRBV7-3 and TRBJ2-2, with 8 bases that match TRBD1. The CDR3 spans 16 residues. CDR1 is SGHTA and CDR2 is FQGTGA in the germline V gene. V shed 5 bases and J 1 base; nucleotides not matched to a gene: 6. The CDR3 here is CASSPRTGRNTGELFF. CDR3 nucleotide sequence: TGTGCCAGCAGCCCCAGGACAGGGAGGAACACCGGGGAGCTGTTTTTT.

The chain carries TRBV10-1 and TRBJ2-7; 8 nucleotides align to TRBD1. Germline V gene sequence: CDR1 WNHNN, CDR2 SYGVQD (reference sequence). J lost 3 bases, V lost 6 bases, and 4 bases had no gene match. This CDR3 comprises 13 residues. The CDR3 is CASSQGAFYEQYF. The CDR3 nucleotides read TGCGCCAGCAGCCAGGGGGCTTTCTACGAGCAGTACTTC.

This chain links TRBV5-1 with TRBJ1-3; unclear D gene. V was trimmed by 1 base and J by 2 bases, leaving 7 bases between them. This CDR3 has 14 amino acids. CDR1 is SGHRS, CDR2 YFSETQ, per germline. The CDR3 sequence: CASSLKGTGNTIYF. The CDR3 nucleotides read TGCGCCAGCAGCTTGAAAGGAACTGGAAACACCATATATTTT.